This entry lists 4 T cell receptor beta chains sequenced from one sample in a study of identical twins. TCRdb itself ran the 5' RACE reads through MiXCR, one entry per CDR3 protein. This table holds 690,000 or so distinct CDR3 sequences, more than 6.5% found once. This sample was also put to use in a study of yellow fever vaccine responses in identical twins.

Sequencing was done on a sample of PBMCs. The origin of the receptors is a woman younger than 35 in good health.

This clonotype was detected a few times. The chain couples TRBV24-1 to TRBJ2-2; TRBD1 matches 9 bases. The V gene's germline CDR1 is KGHDR and CDR2 SFDVKD. The junction had 9 bases not matched to a gene; V was cut back by 8 bases and J by 3 bases. This CDR3 comprises 16 residues. The CDR3 DNA is TGTGCCACCACTAACGGGGGACAGGGAGACACCGGGGAGCTGTTTTTT. It codes for CATTNGGQGDTGELFF.

V gene TRBV11-1 combines with J gene TRBJ2-7; 7 bases map to TRBD2. V dropped 1 base and J dropped 0; count of bases not matched to a gene: 15. CDR3 size: 19 residues. Germline V gene sequence: CDR1 SGHAT, CDR2 FQDESV (reference sequence). CDR3 nucleotide sequence: TGTGCCAGCAGCTTAGGGCCCCCCGATATTTCGGGGGGCTCCTACGAGCAGTACTTC. Protein: CASSLGPPDISGGSYEQYF. Looking up the rest from reference TRBV11-1 and TRBJ2-7 gives the full variable domain: EAEVAQSPRYKITEKSQAVAFWCDPISGHATLYWYRQILGQGPELLVQFQDESVVDDSQLPKDRFSAERLKGVDSTLKIQPAELGDSAMYLCASSLGPPDISGGSYEQYFGPGTRLTVT.

This chain's CDR3 is CASSFRRKSSYNEQFF. The CDR3 coding sequence is TGTGCCAGCAGCTTTCGGAGGAAGAGCTCCTACAATGAGCAGTTCTTC. This sequence joins TRBV7-2 and TRBJ2-1, with D possibly being TRBD2 (5 bases). V dropped 3 bases and J dropped 0 bases, with 12 bases sitting between them. There are 16 residues in the CDR3. Germline V CDR1 and CDR2: SGHTA, FQGNSA.

CDR3 in amino acids: CASSTDRRRQYF. The CDR3 nucleotides are TGTGCCAGTAGTACGGACAGGCGAAGGCAGTATTTT. The chain has TRBV19 and TRBJ2-3, with 7 positions matching TRBD1. The CDR3 is 12 residues long. With 4 bases clipped from V and 11 bases from J, the junction kept 6 bases outside the gene matches. Germline CDR1 LNHDA, CDR2 SQIVND (reference sequence). Using reference TRBV19 and TRBJ2-3 for the parts outside the CDR3, the full variable domain is DGGITQSPKYLFRKEGQNVTLSCEQNLNHDAMYWYRQDPGQGLRLIYYSQIVNDFQKGDIAEGYSVSREKKESFPLTVTSAQKNPTAFYLCASSTDRRRQYFGPGTRLTVL.